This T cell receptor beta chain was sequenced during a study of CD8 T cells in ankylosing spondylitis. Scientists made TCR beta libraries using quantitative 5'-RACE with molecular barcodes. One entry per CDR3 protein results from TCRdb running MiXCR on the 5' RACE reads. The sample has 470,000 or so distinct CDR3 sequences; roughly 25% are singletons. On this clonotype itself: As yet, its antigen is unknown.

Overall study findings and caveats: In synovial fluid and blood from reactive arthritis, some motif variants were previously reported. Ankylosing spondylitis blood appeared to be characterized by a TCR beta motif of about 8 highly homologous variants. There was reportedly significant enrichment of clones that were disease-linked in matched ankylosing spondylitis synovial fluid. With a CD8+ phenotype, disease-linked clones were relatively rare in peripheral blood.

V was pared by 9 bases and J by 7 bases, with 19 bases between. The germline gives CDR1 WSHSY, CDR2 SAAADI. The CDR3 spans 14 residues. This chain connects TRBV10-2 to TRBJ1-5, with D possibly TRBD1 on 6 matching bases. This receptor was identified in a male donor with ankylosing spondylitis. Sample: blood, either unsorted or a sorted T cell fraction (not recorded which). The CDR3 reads CARGGDPRGQPQHF. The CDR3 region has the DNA TGCGCCAGGGGGGGGGACCCCAGGGGACAGCCCCAGCATTTT.